This T cell receptor (beta chain) was identified in a study of Tregs in tolerant kidney transplant recipients. Study summary: The nonmyeloablative bone marrow transplants came from related graft donors, with transient mixed chimerism.

Study-level findings and limits: No direct test of biological reproducibility was done here. Expanding Tregs on activated donor B cells appeared to best identify donor-specific TCRbeta clones.

The table came from immunoSEQ multiplex PCR; TCRdb's copy has only in-frame clones and leaves some out. The data contain more than 12,000 clones, about 82% of them singletons. As concerns this clone: Its matching antigen is unknown.

Sequenced here: Tregs from blood, sampled before the transplant. This TCR derives from a human donor who received a combined kidney and bone marrow transplant.

This CDR3 reads CASRAGGLAKNIQYF. For the CDR3, the DNA is TGTGCCAGCAGGGCGGGGGGGCTAGCCAAAAACATTCAGTACTTC. The chain couples TRBV6-5 to TRBJ2-4; the match to TRBD2 covers 9 bases. The germline V gene has CDR1 MNHEY and CDR2 SVGAGI. This CDR3 is built from 15 residues. The trim removed 6 bases at V and 0 bases at J, leaving 3 bases unmatched.